Here is one T cell receptor beta chain with its context. The antigen is undetermined. This CDR3 is built from 15 residues. V lost 2 bases and J lost 7; bases outside the gene matches: 6. Germline lookup yields CDR1 LGHNA and CDR2 YSLEER. The data belong to a study of PD-1 blockade in mismatch repair-deficient tumors. Study results and limitations: Tumor-resident clones, often undetectable pretreatment in blood, expanded then contracted after pembrolizumab.

Using immunoSEQ multiplex PCR, the repertoire was profiled, and TCRdb retains in-frame clones only, with some absent. Among 70,000 to 95,000 clones listed, roughly 80% were seen once. J is TRBJ2-1 and V is TRBV4-3; the match to TRBD1 covers 9 bases. The clonotype comes from an adult with mismatch repair-deficient cancer. This material consisted of peripheral blood, taken 44 weeks after starting pembrolizumab. The CDR3 nucleotides are TGCGCCAGCAGCCAATCCGGGACAGGGAATAATGAGCAGTTCTTC. Protein product: CASSQSGTGNNEQFF.